This is a list of T cell receptor beta chains from one sample in a study of Ad26.COV2.S vaccination and SARS-CoV-2 variants. Here immunoSEQ multiplex PCR was the method, and the copy in TCRdb shows in-frame clones only, minus some. The top ten hold around 13% of the sample, which has some 480,000 clones, roughly nine tenths seen once. The sequencing used peripheral blood, collected in a trial of Ad26.COV2.S vaccine versus placebo. These receptors originate from a person aged 18-60 years who received the Ad26.COV2.S COVID-19 vaccine or a placebo. Both conserved end residues are part of each CDR3. The D gene is left open where the match is weak.

TRBV4-3	-	TRBJ1-4	CASSQDWGRGEKLFF	TGCGCCAGCAGCCAAGATTGGGGACGCGGTGAAAAACTGTTTTTT
TRBV28	TRBD1	TRBJ1-2	CASRRQGSNYGYTF	TGTGCCAGCAGGCGACAGGGGTCTAACTATGGCTACACCTTC
TRBV9	TRBD2	TRBJ2-1	CASSPWLAGDNEQFF	TGTGCCAGCAGCCCCTGGCTAGCGGGAGATAATGAGCAGTTCTTC
TRBV9	-	TRBJ1-6	CASSAGRVESPLHF	TGTGCCAGCAGCGCTGGCAGGGTAGAATCACCCCTCCACTTT
TRBV11-2	-	TRBJ2-7	CASSLPDYEQYF	TGTGCCAGCAGCTTGCCGGATTACGAGCAGTACTTC
TRBV7-2	-	TRBJ2-1	CASSLSYEQFF	TGTGCCAGCAGCCTATCTTATGAGCAGTTCTTC
TRBV4-3	-	TRBJ1-6	CASSQDTGRTSPLHF	TGCGCCAGCAGCCAAGACACGGGCCGTACTTCACCCCTCCACTTT
TRBV28	-	TRBJ2-7	CASGATGRTYEQYF	TGTGCCAGCGGAGCGACAGGGAGGACCTACGAGCAGTACTTC
TRBV9	-	TRBJ1-3	CASSVGARLWTGNTIYF	TGTGCCAGCAGCGTAGGGGCCCGCCTCTGGACTGGAAACACCATATATTTT
TRBV9	-	TRBJ2-7	CASSVVDSTYEQYF	TGTGCCAGCAGCGTAGTAGACAGCACCTACGAGCAGTACTTC